The present T cell receptor (beta chain) was sequenced within a study of cytomegalovirus exposure and HLA in healthy donors. CDR3 length: 14 amino acids. Germline CDR1 is MNHEY and CDR2 is SVGAGI. The V gene end was trimmed by 5 bases and the J gene end by 6 bases; junction bases not matched to a gene: 4. A multiplex PCR was run with 60 Vbeta primers and 13 Jbeta primers. Libraries were prepared by immunoSEQ multiplex PCR; TCRdb keeps only in-frame clonotypes and omits some of them. The sample has about 84,000 clones; around 89% are singletons. The specimen sequenced was PBMCs. V usage is TRBV6-5 and J usage is TRBJ2-1; TRBD2 matches 10 bases. The source is a man between 18 and 35 years old in good health and CMV-seronegative. Here the CDR3 reads CASSRLAGLNEQFF. As DNA, the CDR3 is TGTGCCAGCAGTCGACTAGCGGGCCTCAATGAGCAGTTCTTC.